This T cell receptor beta chain was retrieved from a study of blood T cell repertoires in COVID-19. The length of the CDR3 is 13 residues. Germline V gives CDR1 SQVTM, CDR2 ANQGSEA. J gave up 4 bases and V 1 base, and 2 bases lay outside the gene matches. Authors' processing steps: The assay estimated nucleated cells by amplifying reference gene primers. This table comes from immunoSEQ multiplex PCR, and its TCRdb copy is limited to in-frame clones, with some not included. D and trimming were read from the DNA, whereas the V and J calls and clone size are those reported in that table. The sample holds under 140,000 clones, approximately 79% seen once.

Source material: peripheral blood. This chain links TRBV29-1 with TRBJ1-2; TRBD1 matches at 8 bases. The TCR originated in a woman older than 75 with active or convalescent COVID-19. The CDR3 region is CSVEGTGFYGYTF. The CDR3 nucleotides read TGCAGCGTTGAAGGGACAGGGTTCTATGGCTACACCTTC.